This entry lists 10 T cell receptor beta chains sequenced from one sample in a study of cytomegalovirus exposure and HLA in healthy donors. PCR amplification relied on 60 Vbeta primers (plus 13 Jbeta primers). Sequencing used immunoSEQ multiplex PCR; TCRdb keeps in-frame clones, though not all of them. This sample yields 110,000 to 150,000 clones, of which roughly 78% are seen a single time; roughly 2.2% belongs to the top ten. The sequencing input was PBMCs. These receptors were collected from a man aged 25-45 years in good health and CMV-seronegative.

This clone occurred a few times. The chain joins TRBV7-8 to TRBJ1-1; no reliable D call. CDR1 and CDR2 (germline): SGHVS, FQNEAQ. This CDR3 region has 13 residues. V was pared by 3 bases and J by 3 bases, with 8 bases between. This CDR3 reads CASSFSEDTEAFF. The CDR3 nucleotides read TGTGCCAGCAGCTTTTCCGAGGACACTGAAGCTTTCTTT.

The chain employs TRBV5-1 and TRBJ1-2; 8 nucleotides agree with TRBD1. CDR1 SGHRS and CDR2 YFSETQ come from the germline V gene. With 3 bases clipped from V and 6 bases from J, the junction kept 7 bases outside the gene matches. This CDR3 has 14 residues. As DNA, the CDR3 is TGCGCCAGCAGCTCGGCGGTCAGGGGGCATGGCTACACCTTC. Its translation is CASSSAVRGHGYTF. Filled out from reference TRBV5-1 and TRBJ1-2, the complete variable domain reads KAGVTQTPRYLIKTRGQQVTLSCSPISGHRSVSWYQQTPGQGLQFLFEYFSETQRNKGNFPGRFSGRQFSNSRSEMNVSTLELGDSALYLCASSSAVRGHGYTFGSGTRLTVV.

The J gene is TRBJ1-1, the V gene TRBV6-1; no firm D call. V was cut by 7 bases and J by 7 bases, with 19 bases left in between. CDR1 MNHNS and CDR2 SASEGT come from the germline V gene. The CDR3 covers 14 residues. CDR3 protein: CASIGGGSALEAFF. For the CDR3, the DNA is TGTGCCAGCATCGGCGGTGGGTCAGCTCTTGAAGCTTTCTTT.

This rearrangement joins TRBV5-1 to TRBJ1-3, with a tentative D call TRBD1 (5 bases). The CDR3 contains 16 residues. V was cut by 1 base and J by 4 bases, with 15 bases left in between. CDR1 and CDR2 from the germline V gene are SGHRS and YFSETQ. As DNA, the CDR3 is TGCGCCAGCAGCTTGAGGGGCCTAAACACGGGAAACACCATATATTTT. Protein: CASSLRGLNTGNTIYF.

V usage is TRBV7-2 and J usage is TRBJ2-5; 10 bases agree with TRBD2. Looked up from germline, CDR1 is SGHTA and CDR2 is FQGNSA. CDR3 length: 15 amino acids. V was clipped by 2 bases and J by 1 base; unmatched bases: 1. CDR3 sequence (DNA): TGTGCCAGCAGCTTAACTAGCGGGACCCAAGAGACCCAGTACTTC. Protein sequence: CASSLTSGTQETQYF.

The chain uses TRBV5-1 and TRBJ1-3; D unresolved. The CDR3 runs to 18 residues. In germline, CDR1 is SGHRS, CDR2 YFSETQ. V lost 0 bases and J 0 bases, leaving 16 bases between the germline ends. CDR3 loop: CASSLGPNYRSSGNTIYF. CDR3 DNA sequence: TGCGCCAGCAGCTTGGGCCCCAATTACAGAAGCTCTGGAAACACCATATATTTT.

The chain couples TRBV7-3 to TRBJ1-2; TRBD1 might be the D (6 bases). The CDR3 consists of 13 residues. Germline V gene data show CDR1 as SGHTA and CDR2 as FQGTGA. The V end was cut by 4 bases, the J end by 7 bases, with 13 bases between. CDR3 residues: CASSSGQGRGYTF. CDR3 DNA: TGTGCCAGCAGCTCGGGACAAGGACGTGGCTACACCTTC. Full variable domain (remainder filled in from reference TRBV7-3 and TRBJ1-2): GAGVSQTPSNKVTEKGKYVELRCDPISGHTALYWYRQSLGQGPEFLIYFQGTGAADDSGLPNDRFFAVRPEGSVSTLKIQRTERGDSAVYLCASSSGQGRGYTFGSGTRLTVV.

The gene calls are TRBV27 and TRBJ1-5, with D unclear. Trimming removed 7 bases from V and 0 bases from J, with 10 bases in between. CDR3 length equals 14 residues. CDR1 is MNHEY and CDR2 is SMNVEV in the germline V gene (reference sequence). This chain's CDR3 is CASTSTGSNQPQHF. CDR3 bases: TGTGCCAGCACTTCAACGGGTAGCAATCAGCCCCAGCATTTT.

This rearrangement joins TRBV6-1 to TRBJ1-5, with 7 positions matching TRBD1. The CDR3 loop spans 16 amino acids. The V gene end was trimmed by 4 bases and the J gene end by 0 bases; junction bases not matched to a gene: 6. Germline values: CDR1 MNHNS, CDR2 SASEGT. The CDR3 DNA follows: TGTGCCAGCAGTGCTTCGGACAGGTATAGCAATCAGCCCCAGCATTTT. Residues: CASSASDRYSNQPQHF.

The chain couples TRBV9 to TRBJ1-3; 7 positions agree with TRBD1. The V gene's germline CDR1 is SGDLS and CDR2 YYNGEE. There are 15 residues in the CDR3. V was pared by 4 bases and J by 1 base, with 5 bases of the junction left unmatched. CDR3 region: CASSFGTASGNTIYF. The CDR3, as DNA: TGTGCCAGCAGCTTCGGGACAGCATCTGGAAACACCATATATTTT.